These 13 T cell receptor beta chains were all obtained from the same sample, sequenced in a study of neurological immune-mediated disorders. TCRdb re-called the 5' RACE reads with MiXCR, one entry per CDR3 protein. Of about 21,000 distinct CDR3 sequences in the sample, 5.5% to 8% are singletons; the top ten hold roughly 40%. Sequences were obtained from CD8+ T cells from blood. Receptor source: a man younger than 35 in good health.

Many counts were recorded for this clonotype. The chain couples TRBV9 to TRBJ2-5, with D perhaps matching TRBD2 (5 bases). Per the germline V gene, CDR1 is SGDLS and CDR2 is YYNGEE. Trimming left V 4 bases short and J 1 base short, with 8 bases between. The CDR3 length is 13 residues. The CDR3 DNA reads TGTGCCAGCAGCCCCGGAGGCCAAGAGACCCAGTACTTC. Its protein product is CASSPGGQETQYF.

This clonotype has at least ten counts. This chain links TRBV12-3 or TRBV12-4 with TRBJ2-7; a possible D gene is TRBD2 (6 bases). This CDR3 has 15 residues. V was cut by 3 bases and J by 2 bases, with 14 bases left in between. CDR3 residues: CASSFEASETYEQYF. CDR3 nucleotide sequence: TGTGCCAGCAGTTTTGAGGCTAGCGAAACCTACGAGCAGTACTTC.

This clonotype was seen at least ten times. The rearrangement joins TRBV5-1 to TRBJ1-2; no clear D gene. Germline V lookup: CDR1 SGHRS, CDR2 YFSETQ. CDR3 length: 13 residues. Between the trimmed V and J ends, which lost 4 bases and 6 bases, there was a span of 13 bases. DNA for the CDR3: TGCGCCAGCAGCGTCGCCATTCTCAATGGCTACACCTTC. It yields the protein CASSVAILNGYTF.

This clonotype was counted at least ten times. This chain joins TRBV2 and TRBJ1-5; D gene ambiguous. CDR3 size: 15 residues. The V and J ends lost 0 bases and 2 bases respectively, with 8 bases between them. The germline gives CDR1 SNHLY, CDR2 FYNNEI. The DNA of the CDR3 is TGTGCCAGCAGTGAAGCGTTAGGCGGCAATCAGCCCCAGCATTTT. Translation gives CASSEALGGNQPQHF.

The rearrangement joins TRBV7-2 to TRBJ2-1; D is possibly TRBD1 or TRBD2 (5 bases each). Germline loops: CDR1 SGHTA, CDR2 FQGNSA. V was trimmed by 2 bases and J by 0 bases, leaving 14 bases between them. The CDR3 length is 17 residues. CDR3 sequence: CASSLFSGTSSYNEQFF. CDR3 sequence (DNA): TGTGCCAGCAGCTTATTCTCAGGGACGAGCTCCTACAATGAGCAGTTCTTC.

This clonotype was seen repeatedly, ten times or more. The V and J genes are TRBV7-2 and TRBJ2-1; TRBD2 agrees at 15 bases. V lost 1 base to trimming and J lost 9 bases; unmatched junction nucleotides: 4. In germline, CDR1 is SGHTA, CDR2 FQGNSA. This CDR3 region has 16 residues. CDR3 nucleotide sequence: TGTGCCAGCAGCTTAGAGGGACTAGCGGGGGGTGCTGAGCAGTTCTTC. Its protein is CASSLEGLAGGAEQFF.

This clonotype was seen ten or more times. V is TRBV6-5 and J is TRBJ1-1; possibly TRBD1 for D (5 bases). From germline, CDR1 is MNHEY and CDR2 SVGAGI. This CDR3 has 13 residues. Trimming left V 5 bases short and J 4 bases short, with 11 bases between. CDR3 nucleotide sequence: TGTGCCAGCAGTCCCCAGGGTAGCACTGAAGCTTTCTTT. Its protein product is CASSPQGSTEAFF.

In its sample, this clonotype was seen many times. J is TRBJ2-7 and V is TRBV6-5; D might be TRBD1 (6 bases). V was pared by 2 bases and J by 7 bases, with 12 bases between. The CDR3 covers 13 residues. Per the germline V gene, CDR1 is MNHEY and CDR2 is SVGAGI. CDR3 DNA: TGTGCCAGCAGTTACGGACAGTTGGGAGAGCAGTACTTC. It translates to CASSYGQLGEQYF.

This clonotype has ten or more counts. DNA for the CDR3: TGTGCCAGCAGCGTAGAGACCCAAGAGACCCAGTACTTC. Translated, it gives CASSVETQETQYF. The V and J genes are TRBV9 and TRBJ2-5; no clear D gene. The CDR3 runs to 13 residues. Per the germline V gene, CDR1 is SGDLS and CDR2 is YYNGEE. V gave up 0 bases and J gave up 1 base, with 4 bases separating them. The variable domain in full, completed from reference TRBV9 and TRBJ2-5, reads DSGVTQTPKHLITATGQRVTLRCSPRSGDLSVYWYQQSLDQGLQFLIQYYNGEERAKGNILERFSAQQFPDLHSELNLSSLELGDSALYFCASSVETQETQYFGPGTRLLVL.

The table lists this clonotype with many counts. The chain employs TRBV7-6 and TRBJ2-2, with D unresolved. The germline V gene has CDR1 SGHVS and CDR2 FNYEAQ. The CDR3 sequence is 15 residues long. V was trimmed by 1 base and J by 6 bases, leaving 12 bases between them. CDR3 loop: CASSLVGHVSGELFF. The CDR3 nucleotides read TGTGCCAGCAGCTTAGTCGGCCACGTGTCCGGGGAGCTGTTTTTT.

This clonotype was counted at least ten times. V gene TRBV20-1 combines with J gene TRBJ1-5; D might be TRBD1 (6 bases). Per germline, CDR1 DFQATT and CDR2 SNEGSKA (reference sequence). CDR3 size: 14 residues. The CDR3 region has the DNA TGCAGCGCCGCAGAGGACAGACCCGATCAGCCCCAGCATTTT. Translated: CSAAEDRPDQPQHF.

This clonotype was observed many times. The V and J genes are TRBV4-2 and TRBJ2-5, with TRBD2 matching over 8 bases. The germline gives CDR1 LGHNA, CDR2 YNFKEQ. V dropped 4 bases and J dropped 3; count of bases not matched to a gene: 4. There are 14 residues in the CDR3. The CDR3 loop reads CASSLGAGEETQYF. Here the CDR3 DNA reads TGTGCCAGCAGCCTAGGAGCGGGGGAAGAGACCCAGTACTTC.

This clonotype was seen many times. The genes are TRBV5-6 and TRBJ2-7, with no clear D. Germline CDR1 SGHDT, CDR2 YYEEEE. Trimming removed 0 bases from V and 1 base from J, with 5 bases in between. The CDR3 covers 13 residues. The CDR3 region is CASSLDGSYEQYF. In DNA, the CDR3 is TGTGCCAGCAGCTTGGACGGATCCTACGAGCAGTACTTC.